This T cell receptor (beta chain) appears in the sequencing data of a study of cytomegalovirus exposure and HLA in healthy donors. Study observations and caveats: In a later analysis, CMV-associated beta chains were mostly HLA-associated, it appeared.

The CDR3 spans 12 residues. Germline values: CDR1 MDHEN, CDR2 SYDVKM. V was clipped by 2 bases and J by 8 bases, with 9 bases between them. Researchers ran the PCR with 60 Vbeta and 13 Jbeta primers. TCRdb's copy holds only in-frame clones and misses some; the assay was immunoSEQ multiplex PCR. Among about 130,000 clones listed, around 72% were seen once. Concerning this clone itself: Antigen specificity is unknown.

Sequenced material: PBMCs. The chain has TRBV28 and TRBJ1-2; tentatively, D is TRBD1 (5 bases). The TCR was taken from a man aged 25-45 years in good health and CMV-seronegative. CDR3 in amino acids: CASSLRQLGYTF. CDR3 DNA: TGTGCCAGCAGTTTAAGACAGCTGGGCTACACCTTC.